Below are 13 T cell receptor beta chains sequenced from a single sample in a study of shared clonotypes between healthy human individuals. Clones were sequenced by immunoSEQ multiplex PCR, and TCRdb holds only the in-frame ones, with some missing. This table has over 700,000 clones, around 77% appearing once. Sequencing was done on a sample of memory CD4+ T cells sorted from blood. The subset is: CD45RA-negative fraction. These receptors all come from a woman in her thirties in good health.

This rearrangement joins TRBV27 to TRBJ2-1; 8 bases agree with TRBD2. Germline lookup yields CDR1 MNHEY and CDR2 SMNVEV (reference sequence). The CDR3 covers 15 residues. J was trimmed by 9 bases and V by 10 bases; bases with no gene match: 17. The CDR3 region has the DNA TGTGCCACCAACCCCTCAGGACTAGCTTCGGGTGAGCAGTTCTTC. Translation: CATNPSGLASGEQFF.

The rearrangement joins TRBV6-4 to TRBJ2-3; TRBD1 matches at 11 bases. The CDR3 has 16 amino acids. The ends lost 0 bases at V and 4 bases at J; junction bases unmatched: 3. Germline assignment: CDR1 MRHNA and CDR2 SNTAGT. The CDR3 here is CASSDSPGQGADTQYF. In DNA, the CDR3 is TGTGCCAGCAGTGACTCTCCGGGACAGGGGGCAGATACGCAGTATTTT.

The chain carries TRBV28 and TRBJ1-2; TRBD1 might be the D (6 bases). CDR3 length: 14 amino acids. The germline gives CDR1 MDHEN, CDR2 SYDVKM. Trimming left V 5 bases short and J 4 bases short, with 14 bases between. The CDR3 reads CASSPRGSLYGYTF. CDR3 coding DNA: TGTGCCAGCAGTCCCAGGGGATCTCTCTATGGCTACACCTTC.

The chain is built from TRBV7-2 and TRBJ2-1; 9 bases line up with TRBD1. This CDR3 spans 17 amino acids. J was trimmed by 8 bases and V by 0 bases; bases with no gene match: 11. Germline lookup yields CDR1 SGHTA and CDR2 FQGNSA. CDR3 DNA sequence: TGTGCCAGCAGCTTAGCGCTCAACAGGGGGCTATCCTATGAGCAGTTCTTC. Protein sequence: CASSLALNRGLSYEQFF.

This chain's CDR3 is CASRSGTGAHEQYF. In nucleotides, the CDR3 is TGTGCCAGCAGATCCGGGACAGGGGCCCACGAGCAGTACTTC. V and J are TRBV2 and TRBJ2-7; 10 bases line up with TRBD1. Trimming took 6 bases from V and 5 from J; bases not matched to a gene: 7. From germline, CDR1 is SNHLY and CDR2 FYNNEI. The CDR3 length is 14 residues.

V and J are TRBV5-6 and TRBJ2-3, with D maybe TRBD2 (6 bases). The V gene's germline CDR1 is SGHDT and CDR2 YYEEEE. Trimming removed 0 bases at V and 0 bases at J, with 8 bases between. The CDR3 extends over 15 amino acids. The CDR3 DNA sequence: TGTGCCAGCAGCTTGGTGGGGGGTAGCACAGATACGCAGTATTTT. This gives the protein CASSLVGGSTDTQYF.

The chain employs TRBV28 and TRBJ2-3; the match to TRBD2 covers 9 bases. CDR1 MDHEN and CDR2 SYDVKM come from the germline V gene. Trimming cost V 3 bases and J 4 bases; bases outside gene matches: 8. The CDR3 has 16 amino acids. CDR3 DNA sequence: TGTGCCAGCAGTTTGAGTCGTAGCGGGAGTCCAGATACGCAGTATTTT. Translated, it gives CASSLSRSGSPDTQYF. The complete variable domain, with remaining parts taken from reference TRBV28 and TRBJ2-3, reads DVKVTQSSRYLVKRTGEKVFLECVQDMDHENMFWYRQDPGLGLRLIYFSYDVKMKEKGDIPEGYSVSREKKERFSLILESASTNQTSMYLCASSLSRSGSPDTQYFGPGTRLTVL.

Points on this clone: It differs at one base from a far larger clone, so likely a read error. The chain links TRBV6-1 to TRBJ1-1; 7 bases agree with TRBD1. The CDR3 is 13 amino acids. V lost 6 bases to trimming and J lost 4 bases; unmatched junction nucleotides: 5. Germline lookup yields CDR1 MNHNS and CDR2 SASEGT. The CDR3 nucleotides read TGTGCCAGCAGCCAGACAGGGAGCACTGAAGCTTTCTTT. Protein sequence: CASSQTGSTEAFF.

V usage is TRBV5-1 and J usage is TRBJ2-7, with TRBD1 matching over 9 bases. Looked up from germline, CDR1 is SGHRS and CDR2 is YFSETQ. V shed 3 bases and J 5 bases; nucleotides not matched to a gene: 9. The CDR3 totals 15 residues. This CDR3 reads CASSWGQGAIDEQYF. The CDR3 bases are TGCGCCAGCAGCTGGGGACAGGGAGCAATCGACGAGCAGTACTTC.

The genes are TRBV6-5 and TRBJ1-5, with 7 bases fitting TRBD1. The CDR3 loop spans 15 amino acids. CDR1 is MNHEY and CDR2 is SVGAGI in the germline V gene. Losses at the gene ends were 5 bases for V and 3 bases for J; bases not matched to a gene: 7. CDR3 sequence (DNA): TGTGCCAGCAGTCTGAAGACAGGGAACAATCAGCCCCAGCATTTT. Translating it yields CASSLKTGNNQPQHF.

The chain uses TRBV2 and TRBJ2-3; 7 bases map to TRBD2. Germline-derived CDR1 and CDR2 are SNHLY and FYNNEI. V lost 4 bases to trimming and J lost 0 bases; unmatched junction nucleotides: 4. The CDR3 loop spans 15 amino acids. Here the CDR3 reads CASSGSSGSTDTQYF. The DNA for the CDR3 is TGTGCCAGCAGTGGGTCTAGCGGAAGCACAGATACGCAGTATTTT.

The chain joins TRBV7-9 to TRBJ1-5, with D tentatively TRBD1 (6 bases). CDR3 length: 11 amino acids. Germline CDR1 reads SEHNR; CDR2 reads FQNEAQ (reference sequence). V was cut by 3 bases and J by 15 bases, with 12 bases left in between. CDR3 DNA sequence: TGTGCCAGCAGCTTTAAGGGGGTCGGGCATTTT. It specifies CASSFKGVGHF.

The V gene is TRBV12-5, the J gene TRBJ2-3; 7 bases match TRBD1. Looked up from germline, CDR1 is LGHNT and CDR2 is FRNRAP. The J segment lost 4 bases and the V segment lost 6 bases, leaving 4 bases of the junction unmatched. This CDR3 is built from 13 residues. This chain's CDR3 is CASGQGVADTQYF. DNA for the CDR3: TGTGCTAGTGGCCAGGGGGTCGCAGATACGCAGTATTTT.